This entry is about one T cell receptor (beta chain). The data were obtained in a study of blood T cell repertoires in COVID-19. Sequencing used immunoSEQ multiplex PCR; TCRdb keeps in-frame clones, though not all of them. The table has 200,000 to 300,000 clones, around 89% seen once. Losses at the gene ends were 5 bases for V and 7 bases for J; bases not matched to a gene: 4. The CDR3 is 13 residues long. The specimen was peripheral blood. The TCR sequence derives from a woman in her thirties or forties with acute or convalescent COVID-19. V usage is TRBV12-3 or TRBV12-4 and J usage is TRBJ1-5; 8 nucleotides line up with TRBD1. CDR3 amino acids: CASSTGGIQPQHF. CDR3 DNA sequence: TGTGCCAGCAGTACAGGGGGAATACAGCCCCAGCATTTT.